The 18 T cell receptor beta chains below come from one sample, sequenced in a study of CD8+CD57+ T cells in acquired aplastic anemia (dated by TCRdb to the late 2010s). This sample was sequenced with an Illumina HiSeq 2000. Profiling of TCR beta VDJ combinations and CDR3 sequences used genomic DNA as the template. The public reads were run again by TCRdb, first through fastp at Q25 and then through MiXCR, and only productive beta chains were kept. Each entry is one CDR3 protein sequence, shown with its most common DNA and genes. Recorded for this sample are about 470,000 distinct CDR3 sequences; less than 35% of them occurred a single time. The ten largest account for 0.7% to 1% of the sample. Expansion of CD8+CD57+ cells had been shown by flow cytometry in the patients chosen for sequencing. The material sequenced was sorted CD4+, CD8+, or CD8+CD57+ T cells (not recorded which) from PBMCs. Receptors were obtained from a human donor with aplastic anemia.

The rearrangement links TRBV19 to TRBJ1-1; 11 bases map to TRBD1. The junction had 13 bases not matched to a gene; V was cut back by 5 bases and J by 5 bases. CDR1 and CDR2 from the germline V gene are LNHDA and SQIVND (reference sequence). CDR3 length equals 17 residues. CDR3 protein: CASSAGTGGFKGTEAFF. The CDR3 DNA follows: TGTGCCAGTAGTGCCGGGACAGGGGGTTTTAAAGGAACTGAAGCTTTCTTT. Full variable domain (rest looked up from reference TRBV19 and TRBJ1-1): DGGITQSPKYLFRKEGQNVTLSCEQNLNHDAMYWYRQDPGQGLRLIYYSQIVNDFQKGDIAEGYSVSREKKESFPLTVTSAQKNPTAFYLCASSAGTGGFKGTEAFFGQGTRLTVV.

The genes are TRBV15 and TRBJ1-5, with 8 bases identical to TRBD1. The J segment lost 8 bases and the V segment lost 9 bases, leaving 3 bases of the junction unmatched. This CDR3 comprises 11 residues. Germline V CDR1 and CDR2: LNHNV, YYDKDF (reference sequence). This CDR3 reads CATNRGKPQHF. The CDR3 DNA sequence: TGTGCCACAAACAGGGGGAAGCCCCAGCATTTT.

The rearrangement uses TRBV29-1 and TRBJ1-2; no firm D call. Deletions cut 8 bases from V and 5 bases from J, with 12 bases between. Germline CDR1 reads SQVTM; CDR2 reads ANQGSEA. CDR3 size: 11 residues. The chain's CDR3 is CSHLDEYGYTF. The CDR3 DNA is TGCAGCCACCTCGACGAATATGGCTACACCTTC.

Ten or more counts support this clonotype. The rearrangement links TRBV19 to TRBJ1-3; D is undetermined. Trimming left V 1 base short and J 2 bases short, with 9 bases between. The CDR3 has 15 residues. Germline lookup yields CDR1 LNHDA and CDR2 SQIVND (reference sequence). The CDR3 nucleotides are TGTGCCAGTAGTATAGGTCTACGGACTGGAAACACCATATATTTT. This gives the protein CASSIGLRTGNTIYF. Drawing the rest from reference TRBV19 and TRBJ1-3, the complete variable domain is DGGITQSPKYLFRKEGQNVTLSCEQNLNHDAMYWYRQDPGQGLRLIYYSQIVNDFQKGDIAEGYSVSREKKESFPLTVTSAQKNPTAFYLCASSIGLRTGNTIYFGEGSWLTVV.

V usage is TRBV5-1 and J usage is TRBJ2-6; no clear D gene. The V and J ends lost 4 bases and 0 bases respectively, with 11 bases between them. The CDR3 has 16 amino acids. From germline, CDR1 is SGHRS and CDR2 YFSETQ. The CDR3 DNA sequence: TGCGCCAGCAGCACCCGACCCCTCTCTGGGGCCAACGTCCTGACTTTC. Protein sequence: CASSTRPLSGANVLTF.

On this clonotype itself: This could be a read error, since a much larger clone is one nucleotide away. The CDR3 coding sequence is TGCGCCAGCAGCTGGGGTAGAGGCGAGCAGGACTTC. Amino acid sequence: CASSWGRGEQDF. This chain uses TRBV5-1 with TRBJ2-7; D not resolved. Looked up from germline, CDR1 is SGHRS and CDR2 is YFSETQ. This CDR3 has 12 amino acids.

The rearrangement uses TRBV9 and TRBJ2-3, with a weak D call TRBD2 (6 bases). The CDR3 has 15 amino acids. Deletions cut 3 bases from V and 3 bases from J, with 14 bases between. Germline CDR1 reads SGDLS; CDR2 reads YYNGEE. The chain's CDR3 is CASSALAIGTDTQYF. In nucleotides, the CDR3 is TGTGCCAGCAGCGCACTAGCTATCGGTACAGATACGCAGTATTTT.

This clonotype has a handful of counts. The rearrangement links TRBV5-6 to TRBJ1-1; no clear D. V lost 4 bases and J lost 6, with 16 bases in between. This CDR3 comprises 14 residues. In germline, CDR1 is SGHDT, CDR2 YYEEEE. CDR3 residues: CASSVSSTNPEAFF. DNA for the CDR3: TGTGCCAGCAGCGTGTCTTCAACGAATCCTGAAGCTTTCTTT.

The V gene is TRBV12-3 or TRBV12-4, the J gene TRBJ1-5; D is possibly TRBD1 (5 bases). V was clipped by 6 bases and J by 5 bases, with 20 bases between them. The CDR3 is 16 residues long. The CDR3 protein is CASSDLRSGGDQPQHF. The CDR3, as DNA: TGTGCCAGCAGCGACCTGAGGTCAGGAGGGGATCAGCCCCAGCATTTT.

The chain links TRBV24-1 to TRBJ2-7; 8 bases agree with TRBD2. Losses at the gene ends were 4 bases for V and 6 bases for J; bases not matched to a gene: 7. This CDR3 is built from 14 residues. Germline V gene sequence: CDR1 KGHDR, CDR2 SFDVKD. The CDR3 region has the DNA TGTGCCACCAGTGACCCTGGACTAGCAGTCGAGCAGTACTTC. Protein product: CATSDPGLAVEQYF.

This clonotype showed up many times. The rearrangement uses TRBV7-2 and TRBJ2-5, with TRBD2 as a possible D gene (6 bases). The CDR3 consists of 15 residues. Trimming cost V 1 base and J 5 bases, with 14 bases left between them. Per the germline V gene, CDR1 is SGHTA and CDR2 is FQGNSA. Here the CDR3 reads CASSLVTGVGETQYF. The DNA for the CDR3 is TGTGCCAGCAGCTTAGTGACGGGGGTAGGGGAGACCCAGTACTTC. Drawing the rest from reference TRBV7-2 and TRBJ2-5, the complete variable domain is GAGVSQSPSNKVTEKGKDVELRCDPISGHTALYWYRQSLGQGLEFLIYFQGNSAPDKSGLPSDRFSAERTGGSVSTLTIQRTQQEDSAVYLCASSLVTGVGETQYFGPGTRLLVL.

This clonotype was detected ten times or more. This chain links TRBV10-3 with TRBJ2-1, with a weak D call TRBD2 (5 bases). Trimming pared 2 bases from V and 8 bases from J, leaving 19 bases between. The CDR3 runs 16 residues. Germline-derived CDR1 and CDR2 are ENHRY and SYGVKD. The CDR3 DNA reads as TGTGCCATCAGTGAGCCCGGACTGCGTGTTACGGATGAGCAGTTCTTC. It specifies CAISEPGLRVTDEQFF.

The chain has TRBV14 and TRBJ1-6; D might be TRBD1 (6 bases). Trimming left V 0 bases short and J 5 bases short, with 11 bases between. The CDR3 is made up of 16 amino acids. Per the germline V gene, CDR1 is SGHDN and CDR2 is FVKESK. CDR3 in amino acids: CASSQDRTEDNSPLHF. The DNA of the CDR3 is TGTGCCAGCAGCCAAGATAGGACAGAAGATAATTCACCCCTCCACTTT.

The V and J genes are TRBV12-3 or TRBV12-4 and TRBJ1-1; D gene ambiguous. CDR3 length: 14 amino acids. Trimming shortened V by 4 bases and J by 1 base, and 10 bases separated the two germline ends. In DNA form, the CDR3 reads TGTGCCAGCAGTTACTTGGGCGGGAACACTGAAGCTTTCTTT. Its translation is CASSYLGGNTEAFF.

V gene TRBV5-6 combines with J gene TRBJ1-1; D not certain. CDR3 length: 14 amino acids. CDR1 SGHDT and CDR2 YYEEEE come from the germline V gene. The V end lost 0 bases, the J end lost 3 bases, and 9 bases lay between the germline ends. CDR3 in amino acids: CASSLALSDTEAFF. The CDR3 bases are TGTGCCAGCAGCTTGGCACTCTCGGACACTGAAGCTTTCTTT.

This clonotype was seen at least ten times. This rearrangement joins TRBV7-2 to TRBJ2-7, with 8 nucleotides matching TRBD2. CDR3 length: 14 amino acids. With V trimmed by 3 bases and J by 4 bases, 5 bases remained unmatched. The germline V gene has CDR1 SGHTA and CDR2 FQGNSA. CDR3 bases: TGTGCCAGCAGCTTTACGGGAGGGCCTTACGAGCAGTACTTC. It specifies CASSFTGGPYEQYF.

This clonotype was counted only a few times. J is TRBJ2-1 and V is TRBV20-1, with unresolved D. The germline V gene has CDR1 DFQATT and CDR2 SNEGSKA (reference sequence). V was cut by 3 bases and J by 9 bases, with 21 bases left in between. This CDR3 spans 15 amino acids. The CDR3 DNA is TGCAGTGCTAGCCGCAGATTACCCCGAGAAATTGAGCAGTTCTTC. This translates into CSASRRLPREIEQFF.

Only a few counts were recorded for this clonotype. The CDR3 reads CASSDQIPYSPLHF. CDR3 DNA: TGTGCCAGCAGTGACCAGATCCCCTATTCACCCCTCCACTTT. The chain joins TRBV25-1 to TRBJ1-6; D not resolved. Per the germline V gene, CDR1 is MGHDK and CDR2 is SYGVNS. The V and J ends lost 3 bases and 8 bases respectively, with 11 bases between them. This CDR3 comprises 14 residues.